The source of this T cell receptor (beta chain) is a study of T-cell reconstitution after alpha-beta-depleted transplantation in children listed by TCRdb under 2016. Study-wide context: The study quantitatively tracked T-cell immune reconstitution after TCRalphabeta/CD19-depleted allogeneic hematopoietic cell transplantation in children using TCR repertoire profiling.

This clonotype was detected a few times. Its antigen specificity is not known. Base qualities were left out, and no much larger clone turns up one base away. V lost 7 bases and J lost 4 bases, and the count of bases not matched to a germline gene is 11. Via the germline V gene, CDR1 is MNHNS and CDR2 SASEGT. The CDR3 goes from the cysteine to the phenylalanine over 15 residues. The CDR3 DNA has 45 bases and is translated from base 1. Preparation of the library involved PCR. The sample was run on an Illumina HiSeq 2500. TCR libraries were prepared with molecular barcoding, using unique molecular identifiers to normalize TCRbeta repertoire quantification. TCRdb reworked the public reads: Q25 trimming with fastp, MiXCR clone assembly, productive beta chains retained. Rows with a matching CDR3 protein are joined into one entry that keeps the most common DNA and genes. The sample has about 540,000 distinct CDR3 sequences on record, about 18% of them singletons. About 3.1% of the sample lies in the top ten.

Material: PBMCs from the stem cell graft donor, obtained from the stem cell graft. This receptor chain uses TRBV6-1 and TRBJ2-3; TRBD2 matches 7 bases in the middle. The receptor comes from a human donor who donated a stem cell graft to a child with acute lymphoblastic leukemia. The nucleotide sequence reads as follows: TGTGCCAGCACTGGAGGACTAGTGGGGTCAGATACGCAGTATTTT. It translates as CASTGGLVGSDTQYF.